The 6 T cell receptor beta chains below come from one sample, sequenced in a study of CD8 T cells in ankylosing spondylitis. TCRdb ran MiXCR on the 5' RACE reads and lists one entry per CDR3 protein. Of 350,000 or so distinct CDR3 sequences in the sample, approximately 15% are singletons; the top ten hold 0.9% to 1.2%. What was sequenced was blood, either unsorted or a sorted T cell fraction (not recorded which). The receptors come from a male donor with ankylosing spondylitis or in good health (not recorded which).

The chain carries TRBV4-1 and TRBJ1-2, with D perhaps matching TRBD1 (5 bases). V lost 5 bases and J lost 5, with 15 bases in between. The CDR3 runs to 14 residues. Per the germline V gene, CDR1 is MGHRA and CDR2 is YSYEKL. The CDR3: CASSSGPLDYGYTF. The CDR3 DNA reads TGCGCCAGCAGCTCGGGACCGCTTGATTATGGCTACACCTTC.

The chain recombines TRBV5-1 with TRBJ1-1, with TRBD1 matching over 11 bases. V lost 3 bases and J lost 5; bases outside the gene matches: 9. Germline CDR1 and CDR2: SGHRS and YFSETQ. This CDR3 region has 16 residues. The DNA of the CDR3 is TGCGCCAGCAGCTCCCATGGACAGGGGGCGGGAACTGAAGCTTTCTTT. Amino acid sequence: CASSSHGQGAGTEAFF.

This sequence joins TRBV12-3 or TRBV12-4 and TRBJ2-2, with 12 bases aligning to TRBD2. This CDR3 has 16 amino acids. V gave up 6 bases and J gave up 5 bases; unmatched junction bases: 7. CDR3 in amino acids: CASSRRTSGETGELFF. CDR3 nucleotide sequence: TGTGCCAGCAGCCGAAGGACTAGCGGGGAGACCGGGGAGCTGTTTTTT.

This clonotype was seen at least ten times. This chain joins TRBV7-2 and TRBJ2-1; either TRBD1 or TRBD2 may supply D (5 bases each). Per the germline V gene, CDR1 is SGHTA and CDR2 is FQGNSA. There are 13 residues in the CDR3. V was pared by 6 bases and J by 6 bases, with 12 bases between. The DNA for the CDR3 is TGTGCCAGCAGTACGGGGCGCAGCAATGAGCAGTTCTTC. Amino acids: CASSTGRSNEQFF.

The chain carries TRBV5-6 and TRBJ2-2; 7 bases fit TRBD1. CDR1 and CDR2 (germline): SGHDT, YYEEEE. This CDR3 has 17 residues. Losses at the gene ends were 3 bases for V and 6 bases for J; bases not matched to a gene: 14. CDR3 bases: TGTGCCAGCAGCTCTGGGTTAGGGACAGCTGGGGCCGGGGAGCTGTTTTTT. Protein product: CASSSGLGTAGAGELFF.

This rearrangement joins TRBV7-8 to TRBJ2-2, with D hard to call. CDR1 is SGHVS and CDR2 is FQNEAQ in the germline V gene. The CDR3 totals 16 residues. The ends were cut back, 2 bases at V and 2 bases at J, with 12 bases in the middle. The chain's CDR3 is CASSLFARGNTGELFF. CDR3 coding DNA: TGTGCCAGCAGCTTATTCGCGCGCGGAAACACCGGGGAGCTGTTTTTT.